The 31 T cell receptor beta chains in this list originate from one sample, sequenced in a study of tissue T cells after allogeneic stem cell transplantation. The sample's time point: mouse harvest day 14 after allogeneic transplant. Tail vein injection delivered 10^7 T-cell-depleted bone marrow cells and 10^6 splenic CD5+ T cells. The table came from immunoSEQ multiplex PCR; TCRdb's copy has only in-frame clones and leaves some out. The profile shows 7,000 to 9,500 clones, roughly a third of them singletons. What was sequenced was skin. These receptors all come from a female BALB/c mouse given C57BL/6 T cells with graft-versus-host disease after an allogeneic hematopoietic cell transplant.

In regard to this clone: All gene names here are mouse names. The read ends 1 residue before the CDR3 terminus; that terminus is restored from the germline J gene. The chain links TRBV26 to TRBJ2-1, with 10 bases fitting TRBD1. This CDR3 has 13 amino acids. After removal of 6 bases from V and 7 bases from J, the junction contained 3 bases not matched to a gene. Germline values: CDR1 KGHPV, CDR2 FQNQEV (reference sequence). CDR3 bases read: TGTGCCAGCAGGCCGGGACAGGGGGCTGAGCAGTTC. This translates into CASRPGQGAEQF. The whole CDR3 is CASRPGQGAEQFF.

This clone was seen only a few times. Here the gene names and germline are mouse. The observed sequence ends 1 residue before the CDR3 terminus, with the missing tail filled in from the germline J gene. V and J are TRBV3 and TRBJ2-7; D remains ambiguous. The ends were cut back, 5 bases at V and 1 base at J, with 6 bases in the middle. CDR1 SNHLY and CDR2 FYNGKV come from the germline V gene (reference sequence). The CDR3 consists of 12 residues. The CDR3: CASSRQSYEQYF. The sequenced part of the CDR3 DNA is TGTGCCAGCAGCCGACAATCCTATGAACAGTAC. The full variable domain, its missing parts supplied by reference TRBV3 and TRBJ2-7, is GPKVLQIPSHQIIDMGQMVTLNCDPVSNHLYFYWYKQILGQQMEFLVNFYNGKVMEKSKLFKDQFSVERPDGSYFTLKIQPTALEDSAVYFCASSRQSYEQYFGPGTRLTVL.

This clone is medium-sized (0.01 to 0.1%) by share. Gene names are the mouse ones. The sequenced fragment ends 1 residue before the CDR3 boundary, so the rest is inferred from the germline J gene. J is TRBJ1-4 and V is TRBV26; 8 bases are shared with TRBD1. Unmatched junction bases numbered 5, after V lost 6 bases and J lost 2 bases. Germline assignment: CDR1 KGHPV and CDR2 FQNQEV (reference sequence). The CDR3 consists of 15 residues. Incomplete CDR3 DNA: TGTGCCAGCAGCCCTGGACAGGGCTCCAACGAAAGATTATTT. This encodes CASSPGQGSNERLF. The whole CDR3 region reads CASSPGQGSNERLFF.

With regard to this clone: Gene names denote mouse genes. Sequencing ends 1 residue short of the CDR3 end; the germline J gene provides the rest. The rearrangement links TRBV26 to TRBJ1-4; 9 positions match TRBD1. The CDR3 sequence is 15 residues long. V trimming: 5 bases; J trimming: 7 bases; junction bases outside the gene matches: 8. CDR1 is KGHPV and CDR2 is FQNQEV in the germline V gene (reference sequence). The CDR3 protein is CASSSTGGRGERLFF. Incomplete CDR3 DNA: TGTGCCAGCAGTTCGACAGGGGGTAGGGGCGAAAGATTATTT.

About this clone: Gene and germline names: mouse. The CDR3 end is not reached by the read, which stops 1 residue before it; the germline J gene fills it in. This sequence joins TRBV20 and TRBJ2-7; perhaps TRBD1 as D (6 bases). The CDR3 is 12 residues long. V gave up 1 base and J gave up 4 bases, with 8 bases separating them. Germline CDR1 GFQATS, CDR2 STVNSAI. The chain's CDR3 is CGARGDTYEQYF. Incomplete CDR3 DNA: TGTGGTGCTAGGGGGGACACATATGAACAGTAC.

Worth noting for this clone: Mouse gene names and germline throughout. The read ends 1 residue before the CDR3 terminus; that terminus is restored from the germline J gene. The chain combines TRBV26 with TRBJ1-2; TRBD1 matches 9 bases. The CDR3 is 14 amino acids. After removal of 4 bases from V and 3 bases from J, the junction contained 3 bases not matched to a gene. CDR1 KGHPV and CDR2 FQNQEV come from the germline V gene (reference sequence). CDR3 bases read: TGTGCCAGCAGTCGGACAGGGGCTGACTCCGACTACACC. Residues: CASSRTGADSDYT. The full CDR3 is CASSRTGADSDYTF.

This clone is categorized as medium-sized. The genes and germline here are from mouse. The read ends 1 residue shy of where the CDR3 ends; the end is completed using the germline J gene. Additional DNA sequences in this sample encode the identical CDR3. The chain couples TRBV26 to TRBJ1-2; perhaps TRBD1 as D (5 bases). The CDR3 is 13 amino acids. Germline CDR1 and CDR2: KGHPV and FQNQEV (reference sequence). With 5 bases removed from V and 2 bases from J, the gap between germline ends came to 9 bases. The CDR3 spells CASSLQGNSDYTF. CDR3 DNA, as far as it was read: TGTGCCAGCAGTTTGCAGGGTAACTCCGACTACACC.

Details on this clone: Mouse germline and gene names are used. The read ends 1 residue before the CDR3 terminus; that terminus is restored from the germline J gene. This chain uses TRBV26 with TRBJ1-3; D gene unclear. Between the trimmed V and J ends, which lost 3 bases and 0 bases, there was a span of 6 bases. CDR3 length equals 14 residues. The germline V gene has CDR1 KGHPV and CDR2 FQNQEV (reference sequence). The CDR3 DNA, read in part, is TGTGCCAGCAGTCTACAATATTCTGGAAATACGCTCTAT. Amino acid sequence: CASSLQYSGNTLY. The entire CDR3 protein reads CASSLQYSGNTLYF.

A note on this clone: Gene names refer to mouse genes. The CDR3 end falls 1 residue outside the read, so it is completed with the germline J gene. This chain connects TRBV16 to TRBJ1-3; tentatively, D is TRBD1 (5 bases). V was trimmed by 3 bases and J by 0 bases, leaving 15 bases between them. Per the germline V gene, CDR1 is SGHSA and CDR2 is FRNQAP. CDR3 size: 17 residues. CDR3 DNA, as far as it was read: TGTGCAAGCAGCTTTTCCGACAGCCTAAATTCTGGAAATACGCTCTAT. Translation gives CASSFSDSLNSGNTLY. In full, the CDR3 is CASSFSDSLNSGNTLYF. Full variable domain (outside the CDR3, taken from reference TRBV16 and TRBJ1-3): NAGVIQTPRHKVTGKGQEATLWCEPISGHSAVFWYRQTIVQGLEFLTYFRNQAPIDDSGMPKERFSAQMPNQSHSTLKIQSTQPQDSAVYLCASSFSDSLNSGNTLYFGEGSRLIVV.

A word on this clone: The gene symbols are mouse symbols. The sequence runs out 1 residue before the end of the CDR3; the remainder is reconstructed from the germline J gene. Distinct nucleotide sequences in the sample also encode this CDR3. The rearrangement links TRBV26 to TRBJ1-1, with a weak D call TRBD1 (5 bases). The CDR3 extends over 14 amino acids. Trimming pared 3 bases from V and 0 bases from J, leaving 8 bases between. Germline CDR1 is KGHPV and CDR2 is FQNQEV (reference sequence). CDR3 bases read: TGTGCCAGCAGTCTTACAGGAGCAAACACAGAAGTCTTC. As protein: CASSLTGANTEVF. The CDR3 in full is CASSLTGANTEVFF.

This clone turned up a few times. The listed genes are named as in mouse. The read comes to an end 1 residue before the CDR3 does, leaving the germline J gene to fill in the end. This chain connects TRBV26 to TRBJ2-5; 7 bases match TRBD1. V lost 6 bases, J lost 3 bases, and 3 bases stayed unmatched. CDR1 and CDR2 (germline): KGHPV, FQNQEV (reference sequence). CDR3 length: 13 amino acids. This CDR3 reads CASRWDRQDTQYF. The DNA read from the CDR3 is TGTGCCAGCAGGTGGGACAGACAAGACACCCAGTAC.

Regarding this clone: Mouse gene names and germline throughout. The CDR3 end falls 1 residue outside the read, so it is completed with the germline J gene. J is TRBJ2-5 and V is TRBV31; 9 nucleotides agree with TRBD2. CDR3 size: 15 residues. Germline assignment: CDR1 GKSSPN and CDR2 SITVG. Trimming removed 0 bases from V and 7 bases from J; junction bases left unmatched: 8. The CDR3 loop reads CAWSLSGGARNTQYF. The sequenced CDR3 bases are TGTGCCTGGAGTCTAAGTGGGGGGGCGCGGAACACCCAGTAC. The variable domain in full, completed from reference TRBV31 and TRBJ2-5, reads AQTIHQWPVAEIKAVGSPLSLGCTIKGKSSPNLYWYWQATGGTLQQLFYSITVGQVESVVQLNLSASRPKDDQFILSTEKLLLSHSGFYLCAWSLSGGARNTQYFGPGTRLLVL.

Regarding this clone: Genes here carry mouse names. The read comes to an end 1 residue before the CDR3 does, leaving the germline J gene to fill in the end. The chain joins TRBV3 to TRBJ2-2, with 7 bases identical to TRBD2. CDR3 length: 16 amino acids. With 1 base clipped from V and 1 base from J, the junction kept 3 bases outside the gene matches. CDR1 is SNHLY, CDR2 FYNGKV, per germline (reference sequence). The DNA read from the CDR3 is TGTGCCAGCAGCTTAGGCTGGGGGATAAACACCGGGCAGCTCTAC. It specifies CASSLGWGINTGQLY. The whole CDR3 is CASSLGWGINTGQLYF.

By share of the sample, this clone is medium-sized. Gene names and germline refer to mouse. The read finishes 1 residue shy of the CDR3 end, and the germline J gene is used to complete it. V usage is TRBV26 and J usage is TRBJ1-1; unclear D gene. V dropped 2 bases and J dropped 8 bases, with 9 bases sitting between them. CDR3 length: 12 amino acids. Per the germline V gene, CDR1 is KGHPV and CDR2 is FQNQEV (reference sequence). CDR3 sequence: CASSLIQEEVFF. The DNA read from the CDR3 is TGTGCCAGCAGTCTGATTCAGGAGGAAGTCTTC.

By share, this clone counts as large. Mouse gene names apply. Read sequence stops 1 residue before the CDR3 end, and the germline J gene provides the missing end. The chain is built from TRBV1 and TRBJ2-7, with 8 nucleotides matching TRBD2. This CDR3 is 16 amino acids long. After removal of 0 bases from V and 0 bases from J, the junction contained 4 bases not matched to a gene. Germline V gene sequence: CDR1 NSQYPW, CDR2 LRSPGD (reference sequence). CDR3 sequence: CTCSADLGGSSYEQYF. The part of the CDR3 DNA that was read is TGCACCTGCAGTGCAGATTTGGGGGGGAGCTCCTATGAACAGTAC.

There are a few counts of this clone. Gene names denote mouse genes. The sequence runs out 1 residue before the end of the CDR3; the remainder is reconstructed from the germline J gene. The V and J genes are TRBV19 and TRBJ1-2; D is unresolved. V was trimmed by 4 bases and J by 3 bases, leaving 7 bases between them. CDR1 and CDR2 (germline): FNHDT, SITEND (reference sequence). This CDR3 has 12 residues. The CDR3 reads CASSFGDSDYTF. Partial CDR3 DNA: TGTGCCAGCAGTTTCGGCGACTCCGACTACACC.

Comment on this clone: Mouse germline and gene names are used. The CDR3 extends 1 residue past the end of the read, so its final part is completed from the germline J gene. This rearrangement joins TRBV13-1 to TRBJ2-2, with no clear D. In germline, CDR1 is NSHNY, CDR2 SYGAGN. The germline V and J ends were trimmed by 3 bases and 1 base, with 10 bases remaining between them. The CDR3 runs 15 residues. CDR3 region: CASSAPRKNTGQLYF. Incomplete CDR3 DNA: TGTGCCAGCAGTGCCCCCCGGAAAAACACCGGGCAGCTCTAC.

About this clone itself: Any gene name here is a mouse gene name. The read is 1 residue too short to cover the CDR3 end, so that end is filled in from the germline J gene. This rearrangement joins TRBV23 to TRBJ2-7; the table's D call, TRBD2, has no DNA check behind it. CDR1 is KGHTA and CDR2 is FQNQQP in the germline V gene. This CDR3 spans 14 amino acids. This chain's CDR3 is CSSSQSRGGYEQYF. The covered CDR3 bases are TGCTCCAGCAGTCAATCGCGGGGGGGGTATGAACAGTAC.

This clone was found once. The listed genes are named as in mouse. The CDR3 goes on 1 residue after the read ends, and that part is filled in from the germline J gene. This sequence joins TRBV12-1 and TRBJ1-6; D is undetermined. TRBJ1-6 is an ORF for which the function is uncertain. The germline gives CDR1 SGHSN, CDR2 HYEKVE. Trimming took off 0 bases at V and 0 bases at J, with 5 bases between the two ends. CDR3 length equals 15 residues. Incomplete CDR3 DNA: TGTGCCAGCTCTCTCTCGGGTTCCTATAATTCGCCCCTCTAC. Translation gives CASSLSGSYNSPLY. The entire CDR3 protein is CASSLSGSYNSPLYF.

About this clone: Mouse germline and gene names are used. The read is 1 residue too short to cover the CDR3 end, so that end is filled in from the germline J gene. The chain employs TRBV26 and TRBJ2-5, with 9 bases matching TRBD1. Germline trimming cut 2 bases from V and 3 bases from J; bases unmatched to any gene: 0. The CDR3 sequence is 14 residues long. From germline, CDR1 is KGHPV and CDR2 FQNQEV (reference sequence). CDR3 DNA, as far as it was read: TGTGCCAGCAGTCTGGGGACAGGGCAAGACACCCAGTAC. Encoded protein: CASSLGTGQDTQY. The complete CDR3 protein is CASSLGTGQDTQYF.

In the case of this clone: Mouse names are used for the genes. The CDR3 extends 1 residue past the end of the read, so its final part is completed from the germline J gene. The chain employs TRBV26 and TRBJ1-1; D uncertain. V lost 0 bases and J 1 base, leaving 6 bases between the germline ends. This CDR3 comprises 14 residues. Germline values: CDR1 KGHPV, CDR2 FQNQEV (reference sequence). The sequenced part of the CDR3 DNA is TGTGCCAGCAGTCTGTCCAACGGAAACACAGAAGTCTTC. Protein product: CASSLSNGNTEVF. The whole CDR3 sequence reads CASSLSNGNTEVFF.

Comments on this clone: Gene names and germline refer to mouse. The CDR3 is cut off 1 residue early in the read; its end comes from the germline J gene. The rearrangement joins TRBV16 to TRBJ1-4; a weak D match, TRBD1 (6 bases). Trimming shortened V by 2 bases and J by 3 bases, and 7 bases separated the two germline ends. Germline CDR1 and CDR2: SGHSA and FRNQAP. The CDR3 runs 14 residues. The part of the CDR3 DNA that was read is TGTGCAAGCAGCTTAAAGGGGGCCAACGAAAGATTATTT. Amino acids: CASSLKGANERLF. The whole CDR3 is CASSLKGANERLFF.

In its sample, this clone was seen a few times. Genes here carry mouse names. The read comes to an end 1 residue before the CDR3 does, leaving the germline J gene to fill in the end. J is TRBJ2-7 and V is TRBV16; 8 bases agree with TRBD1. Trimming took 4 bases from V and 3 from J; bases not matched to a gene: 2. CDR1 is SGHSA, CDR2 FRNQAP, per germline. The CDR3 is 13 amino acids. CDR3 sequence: CASSWTGLYEQYF. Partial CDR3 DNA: TGTGCAAGCAGCTGGACAGGGCTCTATGAACAGTAC. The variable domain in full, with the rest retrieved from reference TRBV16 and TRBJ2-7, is NAGVIQTPRHKVTGKGQEATLWCEPISGHSAVFWYRQTIVQGLEFLTYFRNQAPIDDSGMPKERFSAQMPNQSHSTLKIQSTQPQDSAVYLCASSWTGLYEQYFGPGTRLTVL.

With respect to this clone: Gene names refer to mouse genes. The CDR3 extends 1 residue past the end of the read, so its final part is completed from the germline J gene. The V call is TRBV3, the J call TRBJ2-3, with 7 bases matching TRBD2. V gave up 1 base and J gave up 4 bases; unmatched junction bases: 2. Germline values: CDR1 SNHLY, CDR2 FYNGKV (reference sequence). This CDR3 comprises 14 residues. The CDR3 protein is CASSLGWGTETLYF. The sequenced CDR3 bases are TGTGCCAGCAGCTTAGGCTGGGGGACAGAAACGCTGTAT.

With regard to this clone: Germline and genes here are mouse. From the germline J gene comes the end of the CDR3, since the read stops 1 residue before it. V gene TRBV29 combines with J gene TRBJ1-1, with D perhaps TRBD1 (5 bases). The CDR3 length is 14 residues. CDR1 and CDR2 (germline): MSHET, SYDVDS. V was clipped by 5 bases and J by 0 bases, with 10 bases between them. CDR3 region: CASSPGTPNTEVFF. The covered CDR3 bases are TGTGCTAGCAGTCCGGGGACTCCAAACACAGAAGTCTTC. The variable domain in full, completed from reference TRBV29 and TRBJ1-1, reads DMKVTQMPRYLIKRMGENVLLECGQDMSHETMYWYRQDPGLGLQLIYISYDVDSNSEGDIPKGYRVSRKKREHFSLILDSAKTNQTSVYFCASSPGTPNTEVFFGKGTRLTVV.

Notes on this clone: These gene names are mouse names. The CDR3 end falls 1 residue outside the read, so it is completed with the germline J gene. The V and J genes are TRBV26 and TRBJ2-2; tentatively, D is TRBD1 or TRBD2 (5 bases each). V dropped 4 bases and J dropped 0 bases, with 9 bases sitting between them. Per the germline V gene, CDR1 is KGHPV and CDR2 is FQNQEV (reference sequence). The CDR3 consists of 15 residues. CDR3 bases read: TGTGCCAGCAGTCGGGACCGTGCAAACACCGGGCAGCTCTAC. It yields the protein CASSRDRANTGQLY. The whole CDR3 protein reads CASSRDRANTGQLYF.

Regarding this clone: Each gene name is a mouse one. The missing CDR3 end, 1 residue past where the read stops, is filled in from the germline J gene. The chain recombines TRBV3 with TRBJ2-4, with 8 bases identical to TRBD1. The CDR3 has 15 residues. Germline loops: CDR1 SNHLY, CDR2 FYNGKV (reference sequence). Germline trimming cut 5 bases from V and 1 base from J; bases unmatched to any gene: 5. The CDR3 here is CASSPPGQGQNTLYF. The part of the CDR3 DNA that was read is TGTGCCAGCAGCCCGCCGGGACAGGGTCAAAACACCTTGTAC.

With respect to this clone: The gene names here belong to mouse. This CDR3 is CASSCRGGDTQYF. CDR3 DNA (partial): TGTGCCAGCAGTTGTAGGGGAGGAGACACCCAGTAC. The chain is built from TRBV22 and TRBJ2-5; the D call TRBD1 from the table was never checked on the DNA. The sequence runs out 1 residue before the end of the CDR3; the remainder is reconstructed from the germline J gene. TRBV22 is deemed a pseudogene. This CDR3 spans 13 amino acids.

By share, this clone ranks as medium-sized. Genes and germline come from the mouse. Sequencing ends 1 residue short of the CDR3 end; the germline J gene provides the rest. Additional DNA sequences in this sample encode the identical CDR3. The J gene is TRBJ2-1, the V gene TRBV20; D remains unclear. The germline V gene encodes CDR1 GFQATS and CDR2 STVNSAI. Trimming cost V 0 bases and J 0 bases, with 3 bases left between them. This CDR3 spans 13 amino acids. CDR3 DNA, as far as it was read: TGTGGTGCTAGGGAAATTAACTATGCTGAGCAGTTC. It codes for CGAREINYAEQF. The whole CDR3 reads CGAREINYAEQFF.

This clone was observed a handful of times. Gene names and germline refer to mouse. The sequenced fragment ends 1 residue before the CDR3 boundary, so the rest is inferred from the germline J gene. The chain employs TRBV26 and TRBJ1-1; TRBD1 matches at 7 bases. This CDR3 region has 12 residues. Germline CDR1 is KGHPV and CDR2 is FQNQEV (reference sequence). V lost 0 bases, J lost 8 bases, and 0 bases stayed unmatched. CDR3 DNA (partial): TGTGCCAGCAGTCTGTCAGGGGGCGAAGTCTTC. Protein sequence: CASSLSGGEVF. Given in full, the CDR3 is CASSLSGGEVFF.

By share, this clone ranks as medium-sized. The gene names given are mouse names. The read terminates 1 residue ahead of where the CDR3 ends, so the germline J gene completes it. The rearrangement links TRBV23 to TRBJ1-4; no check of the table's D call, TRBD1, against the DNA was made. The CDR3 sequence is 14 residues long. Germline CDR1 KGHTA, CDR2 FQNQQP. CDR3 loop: CSSRPGQKNERLFF. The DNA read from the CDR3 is TGCTCCAGCAGGCCGGGACAAAAAAACGAAAGATTATTT.